Sequencing of this T cell receptor (beta chain) was carried out in a study of blood T cells in healthy people across ages. A J-beta primer mix and a sample-barcoded 5' primer were used in a second PCR of roughly 7 to 12 cycles. TCRdb used MiXCR to reprocess the 5' RACE reads, holding one entry per CDR3 protein. This sample yields 720,000 or so distinct CDR3 sequences, of which 40% to 45% are seen a single time; around 32% belongs to the top ten. This CDR3 is built from 13 residues. Germline V gene data show CDR1 as SGHVS and CDR2 as FNYEAQ. The specimen was blood. The sequence derives from a man older than 75 in good health. This chain uses TRBV7-6 with TRBJ2-7; perhaps TRBD2 as D (6 bases). The tail of the sequence fits TRBJ2-5 better, so the J call may be wrong. CDR3 in DNA: TGTGCCAGTGGAAGTAACGGGGGAAAGACCCAGTACTTC. Residues: CASGSNGGKTQYF.